This entry lists 18 T cell receptor beta chains sequenced from one sample in a study of blood T cell repertoires in COVID-19 (dated by TCRdb to 2020 to 2022). Libraries were constructed by the immunoSEQ multiplex PCR assay. In TCRdb, the immuneACCESS table is reduced to in-frame sequences with V and J assigned. These tables do not hold every clone; where another copy was compared, an unresolved V gene accounts for under half, and the others remain unexplained. Recorded for this sample are around 170,000 clones; more than 70% of them occurred a single time. Clones ranked in the top ten supply roughly 4.2% of the sample. The sample consisted of peripheral blood. Every receptor here comes from a woman in her 30s with acute or convalescent COVID-19.

The J gene is TRBJ2-1, the V gene TRBV19; D is unclear. There are 17 residues in the CDR3. Trimming removed 2 bases at V and 0 bases at J, with 14 bases between. The germline V gene encodes CDR1 LNHDA and CDR2 SQIVND (reference sequence). The CDR3 DNA reads as TGTGCCAGTAGTATATCTAGTCTTGGAAGCTCCTACAATGAGCAGTTCTTC. Its translation is CASSISSLGSSYNEQFF.

V is TRBV28 and J is TRBJ2-5; 8 bases line up with TRBD2. The ends lost 6 bases at V and 5 bases at J; junction bases unmatched: 11. Germline CDR1 is MDHEN and CDR2 is SYDVKM. The CDR3 has 15 residues. This CDR3 reads CASRGLGVGRETQYF. Written as DNA, the CDR3 is TGTGCCAGCAGGGGACTAGGGGTGGGCAGGGAGACCCAGTACTTC.

This clone has only a few counts. V is TRBV18 and J is TRBJ2-1, with 11 bases matching TRBD1. This CDR3 spans 15 amino acids. V trimming: 6 bases; J trimming: 6 bases; junction bases outside the gene matches: 7. Germline loops: CDR1 KGHSH, CDR2 LQKENI. CDR3 DNA: TGTGCCAGCTCGTCGGACAGGGGGCACTCCAATGAGCAGTTCTTC. This gives the protein CASSSDRGHSNEQFF.

The J gene is TRBJ2-7, the V gene TRBV19; 7 nucleotides line up with TRBD1. This CDR3 contains 15 residues. Trimming at V came to 1 base and at J to 0 bases, leaving 3 bases not matched to a gene. Germline-derived CDR1 and CDR2 are LNHDA and SQIVND (reference sequence). The CDR3 loop reads CASSIVGGSSYEQYF. CDR3 DNA: TGTGCCAGTAGTATAGTAGGGGGCAGCTCCTACGAGCAGTACTTC.

The rearrangement joins TRBV10-1 to TRBJ2-7, with 9 positions matching TRBD1. V lost 5 bases to trimming and J lost 6 bases; unmatched junction nucleotides: 8. The CDR3 spans 14 residues. The V gene's germline CDR1 is WNHNN and CDR2 SYGVQD (reference sequence). The CDR3 protein is CASSLGTGTSEQYF. The CDR3 DNA reads as TGCGCCAGCAGTTTGGGGACAGGGACCTCCGAGCAGTACTTC.

The genes are TRBV20-1 and TRBJ2-1; possible D gene TRBD2, 6 bases. The CDR3 spans 11 residues. In germline, CDR1 is DFQATT, CDR2 SNEGSKA (reference sequence). The V and J ends lost 8 bases and 4 bases respectively, with 9 bases between them. CDR3 in amino acids: CSSRGYNEQFF. The CDR3, as DNA: TGCAGTTCGCGGGGTTACAATGAGCAGTTCTTC.

This chain links TRBV28 with TRBJ2-7, with TRBD1 matching 8 bases. The V segment lost 4 bases and the J segment 6 bases; nucleotides outside the gene matches: 8. In germline, CDR1 is MDHEN, CDR2 SYDVKM. CDR3 length: 14 residues. The CDR3 loop reads CASSSIYDRGEQYF. In nucleotides, the CDR3 is TGTGCCAGCAGTTCGATCTACGACAGGGGCGAGCAGTACTTC.

V usage is TRBV11-1 and J usage is TRBJ1-2; D is undetermined. The CDR3 has 11 residues. V lost 4 bases and J lost 7, with 7 bases in between. Germline V CDR1 and CDR2: SGHAT, FQDESV (reference sequence). The CDR3 region has the DNA TGTGCCAGCAGCTCCGGGTCTGGCTACACCTTC. It specifies CASSSGSGYTF.

The chain combines TRBV28 with TRBJ2-3, with 8 bases identical to TRBD2. The germline V gene has CDR1 MDHEN and CDR2 SYDVKM. The CDR3 length is 14 residues. The V and J ends lost 4 bases and 2 bases, in that order; junction bases with no gene match: 2. The CDR3 spells CASSSGLVTDTQYF. The DNA for the CDR3 is TGTGCCAGCAGTTCGGGACTAGTCACAGATACGCAGTATTTT. The full variable domain, rest sourced from reference TRBV28 and TRBJ2-3, is DVKVTQSSRYLVKRTGEKVFLECVQDMDHENMFWYRQDPGLGLRLIYFSYDVKMKEKGDIPEGYSVSREKKERFSLILESASTNQTSMYLCASSSGLVTDTQYFGPGTRLTVL.

This chain links TRBV6-5 with TRBJ2-3; possible D gene TRBD1, 5 bases. V was shortened by 2 bases and J by 5 bases, with 14 bases between the two germline ends. The CDR3 has 15 amino acids. CDR1 is MNHEY and CDR2 is SVGAGI in the germline V gene. The CDR3 protein is CASSYLGEGEDTQYF. In nucleotides, the CDR3 is TGTGCCAGCAGTTACCTAGGGGAAGGAGAAGATACGCAGTATTTT.

This rearrangement joins TRBV28 to TRBJ1-1; possible D gene TRBD1, 5 bases. V was pared by 5 bases and J by 11 bases, with 15 bases between. Looked up from germline, CDR1 is MDHEN and CDR2 is SYDVKM. This CDR3 contains 12 residues. In DNA form, the CDR3 reads TGTGCCAGCAGTCTTCTCGGGGGTGAGGCTTTCTTT. Translating it yields CASSLLGGEAFF.

This clone was found a few times. This chain connects TRBV28 to TRBJ1-1; D gene uncertain. There are 12 residues in the CDR3. Germline V CDR1 and CDR2: MDHEN, SYDVKM. Deletions cut 8 bases from V and 9 bases from J, with 16 bases between. The CDR3 bases are TGTGCCAGCGAACTTGAGGGAAACAAAGCTTTCTTT. It translates to CASELEGNKAFF.

In DNA form, the CDR3 reads TGTGCCTGGAGTGCAGGGGGCCTTGGGCCCCAGCATTTT. It encodes CAWSAGGLGPQHF. V and J are TRBV30 and TRBJ1-5, with 8 positions matching TRBD1. V lost 1 base and J lost 9; bases outside the gene matches: 5. Germline V gene sequence: CDR1 GTSNPN, CDR2 SVGIG (reference sequence). There are 13 residues in the CDR3.

The gene calls are TRBV7-9 and TRBJ2-5, with D unclear. With 1 base removed from V and 9 bases from J, the gap between germline ends came to 12 bases. CDR1 SEHNR and CDR2 FQNEAQ come from the germline V gene (reference sequence). CDR3 length equals 13 residues. DNA of the CDR3: TGTGCCAGCAGCTTAGAGCGTTACGAGCCCCAGTACTTC. This sequence encodes CASSLERYEPQYF.

The V and J genes are TRBV27 and TRBJ2-5, with 10 bases fitting TRBD2. CDR1 is MNHEY and CDR2 is SMNVEV in the germline V gene (reference sequence). Trimming cost V 8 bases and J 4 bases; bases outside gene matches: 7. CDR3 length: 14 residues. The CDR3 coding sequence is TGTGCCAGCGGCCAAGCGGGAGGGACAGAGACCCAGTACTTC. Translating it yields CASGQAGGTETQYF.

The chain links TRBV27 to TRBJ1-2; 8 positions match TRBD1. CDR1 MNHEY and CDR2 SMNVEV come from the germline V gene (reference sequence). The CDR3 has 16 amino acids. V trimming: 6 bases; J trimming: 5 bases; junction bases outside the gene matches: 14. The CDR3 loop is CASSSLRGQGPYGYTF. CDR3 sequence (DNA): TGTGCCAGCAGCTCGCTTCGAGGACAGGGCCCTTATGGCTACACCTTC.

The chain combines TRBV5-6 with TRBJ1-1; possible D gene TRBD1, 5 bases. The CDR3 has 13 amino acids. Germline V CDR1 and CDR2: SGHDT, YYEEEE. The V end was cut by 5 bases, the J end by 3 bases, with 11 bases between. Here the CDR3 DNA reads TGTGCCAGCAGTTACCAGGGCGACACTGAAGCTTTCTTT. Its translation is CASSYQGDTEAFF.

The rearrangement links TRBV10-3 to TRBJ2-1; D may be TRBD1 (6 bases). Germline V gene sequence: CDR1 ENHRY, CDR2 SYGVKD. V was clipped by 8 bases and J by 4 bases, with 15 bases between them. The CDR3 totals 14 residues. The CDR3: CAISVLGGYNEQFF. In nucleotides, the CDR3 is TGTGCCATCTCAGTCTTAGGGGGTTACAATGAGCAGTTCTTC.